Presented here are 13 T cell receptor beta chains from one specimen sequenced in a study of T cells in Graves' hyperthyroidism and ophthalmopathy. The source material, RNA transcripts, was used to amplify TCR beta CDR3 regions. TCR CDR3 regions were first amplified by RT-PCR with HTBI primers. TCRdb re-called the multiplex PCR reads through MiXCR, storing one row per CDR3 protein. The sample has 490,000 or so distinct CDR3 sequences; 15% to 20% are singletons. Sequencing was carried out using blood. Receptor source: a man aged 40-50 years with Graves' ophthalmopathy.

This clonotype was counted only a few times. This chain links TRBV7-8 with TRBJ1-5, with 7 bases aligning to TRBD1. The CDR3 has 14 residues. Germline CDR1 and CDR2: SGHVS and FQNEAQ. Trimming at V came to 5 bases and at J to 1 base, leaving 2 bases not matched to a gene. This CDR3 is CASSEDRSNQPQHF. The CDR3 nucleotides read TGTGCCAGCAGCGAGGACAGGAGCAATCAGCCCCAGCATTTT.

This chain joins TRBV12-3 or TRBV12-4 and TRBJ2-7, with 8 bases lining up with TRBD2. The CDR3 covers 17 residues. After removal of 4 bases from V and 5 bases from J, the junction contained 16 bases not matched to a gene. The CDR3 nucleotides are TGTGCCAGCAGTTCCTCTCTTGAAGCGGGGGCTAACGACGAGCAGTACTTC. Translation gives CASSSSLEAGANDEQYF.

The chain links TRBV20-1 to TRBJ1-6; D not resolved. This CDR3 is built from 14 residues. Germline V gene lookup returns CDR1 DFQATT and CDR2 SNEGSKA (reference sequence). The V gene lost 3 bases and the J gene lost 2 bases, with 8 bases spanning the gap. This chain's CDR3 is CSASDIAYNSPLHF. The DNA for the CDR3 is TGCAGTGCTAGTGACATCGCCTATAATTCACCCCTCCACTTT.

This clonotype was counted between two and nine times. This chain joins TRBV5-6 and TRBJ2-7; 11 positions match TRBD2. V was pared by 8 bases and J by 3 bases, with 7 bases of the junction left unmatched. The CDR3 totals 14 residues. Germline lookup yields CDR1 SGHDT and CDR2 YYEEEE. The CDR3 coding sequence is TGTGCCAGTAGTAATCTAGCGGGAGGCTACGAGCAGTACTTC. As protein: CASSNLAGGYEQYF.

The chain joins TRBV10-3 to TRBJ2-7; 9 nucleotides agree with TRBD2. The CDR3 length is 16 residues. The V segment lost 7 bases and the J segment 0 bases; nucleotides outside the gene matches: 10. From germline, CDR1 is ENHRY and CDR2 SYGVKD. CDR3 sequence: CAITLGGRAVSYEQYF. The CDR3 region has the DNA TGTGCCATCACATTGGGCGGGAGGGCCGTCTCCTACGAGCAGTACTTC.

This clonotype was seen a few times. This chain joins TRBV19 and TRBJ2-1; D is undetermined. V lost 0 bases and J lost 6, with 15 bases in between. Germline V gene data show CDR1 as LNHDA and CDR2 as SQIVND (reference sequence). The length of the CDR3 is 16 residues. DNA for the CDR3: TGTGCCAGTAGTATAGATTGGCCTGCTACCACCAATGAGCAGTTCTTC. Its protein is CASSIDWPATTNEQFF.

V usage is TRBV6-1 and J usage is TRBJ2-6; TRBD2 matches 7 bases. There are 12 residues in the CDR3. The ends lost 4 bases at V and 17 bases at J; junction bases unmatched: 8. Per germline, CDR1 MNHNS and CDR2 SASEGT. CDR3 nucleotides: TGTGCCAGCAGTGGGGACTATTGGTACGTGACTTTC. Its protein is CASSGDYWYVTF.

The J gene is TRBJ1-1, the V gene TRBV11-2, with unresolved D. CDR1 and CDR2 (germline): SGHAT, FQNNGV. Trimming left V 8 bases short and J 0 bases short, with 7 bases between. The CDR3 runs 12 residues. CDR3 in amino acids: CASDGVNTEAFF. The CDR3 DNA reads as TGTGCCAGCGACGGAGTGAACACTGAAGCTTTCTTT. Together with reference TRBV11-2 and TRBJ1-1, the CDR3 gives the full variable domain: EAGVAQSPRYKIIEKRQSVAFWCNPISGHATLYWYQQILGQGPKLLIQFQNNGVVDDSQLPKDRFSAERLKGVDSTLKIQPAKLEDSAVYLCASDGVNTEAFFGQGTRLTVV.

Details on this clonotype: This may be a read error: a much more frequent sequence differs by one nucleotide. For the CDR3, the DNA is TGCAGCGTTACGGCTAGCGGGAGGGTTAGTGAGCAGTTCTTC. Protein sequence: CSVTASGRVSEQFF. The chain joins TRBV29-1 to TRBJ2-1, with 12 bases aligning to TRBD2. The CDR3 totals 14 residues. The ends lost 5 bases at V and 9 bases at J; junction bases unmatched: 8. The germline V gene encodes CDR1 SQVTM and CDR2 ANQGSEA.

V is TRBV5-4 and J is TRBJ1-4; D not resolved. This CDR3 comprises 14 residues. Germline lookup yields CDR1 SGHNT and CDR2 YYREEE (reference sequence). V was shortened by 1 base and J by 7 bases, with 11 bases between the two germline ends. The chain's CDR3 is CASSLRQTGEKLFF. CDR3 in DNA: TGTGCCAGCAGCTTGCGTCAAACCGGTGAAAAACTGTTTTTT.

The V call is TRBV11-3, the J call TRBJ2-7, with TRBD1 as a possible D gene (5 bases). The CDR3 sequence is 18 residues long. Germline V CDR1 and CDR2: SGHNT, YENEEA. Trimming removed 2 bases at V and 3 bases at J, with 23 bases between. CDR3 sequence reads: CASSLTPDPYRIHYEQYF. The CDR3 DNA follows: TGTGCCAGCAGCTTAACTCCGGACCCGTACAGGATTCACTACGAGCAGTACTTC.

In nucleotides, the CDR3 is TGCGCCTGCCAGCAGCTGCCCCTAGAGAGTGTAACCGGGGAGCTGTTTTTT. Translated: CACQQLPLESVTGELFF. The chain combines TRBV5-1 with TRBJ2-2; D gene unclear. CDR1 SGHRS and CDR2 YFSETQ come from the germline V gene. V was shortened by 10 bases and J by 5 bases, with 27 bases between the two germline ends. The CDR3 covers 17 residues.

About this clonotype itself: Being one base from a much bigger clone, this may be a read error. The rearrangement links TRBV12-3 or TRBV12-4 to TRBJ2-5, with 9 bases that match TRBD1. V dropped 6 bases and J dropped 9; count of bases not matched to a gene: 14. The CDR3 loop spans 15 amino acids. DNA for the CDR3: TGTGCCAGCAGGGGGGGGGACAGGGCCGGGGAGGCCCAGTACTTC. This encodes CASRGGDRAGEAQYF.